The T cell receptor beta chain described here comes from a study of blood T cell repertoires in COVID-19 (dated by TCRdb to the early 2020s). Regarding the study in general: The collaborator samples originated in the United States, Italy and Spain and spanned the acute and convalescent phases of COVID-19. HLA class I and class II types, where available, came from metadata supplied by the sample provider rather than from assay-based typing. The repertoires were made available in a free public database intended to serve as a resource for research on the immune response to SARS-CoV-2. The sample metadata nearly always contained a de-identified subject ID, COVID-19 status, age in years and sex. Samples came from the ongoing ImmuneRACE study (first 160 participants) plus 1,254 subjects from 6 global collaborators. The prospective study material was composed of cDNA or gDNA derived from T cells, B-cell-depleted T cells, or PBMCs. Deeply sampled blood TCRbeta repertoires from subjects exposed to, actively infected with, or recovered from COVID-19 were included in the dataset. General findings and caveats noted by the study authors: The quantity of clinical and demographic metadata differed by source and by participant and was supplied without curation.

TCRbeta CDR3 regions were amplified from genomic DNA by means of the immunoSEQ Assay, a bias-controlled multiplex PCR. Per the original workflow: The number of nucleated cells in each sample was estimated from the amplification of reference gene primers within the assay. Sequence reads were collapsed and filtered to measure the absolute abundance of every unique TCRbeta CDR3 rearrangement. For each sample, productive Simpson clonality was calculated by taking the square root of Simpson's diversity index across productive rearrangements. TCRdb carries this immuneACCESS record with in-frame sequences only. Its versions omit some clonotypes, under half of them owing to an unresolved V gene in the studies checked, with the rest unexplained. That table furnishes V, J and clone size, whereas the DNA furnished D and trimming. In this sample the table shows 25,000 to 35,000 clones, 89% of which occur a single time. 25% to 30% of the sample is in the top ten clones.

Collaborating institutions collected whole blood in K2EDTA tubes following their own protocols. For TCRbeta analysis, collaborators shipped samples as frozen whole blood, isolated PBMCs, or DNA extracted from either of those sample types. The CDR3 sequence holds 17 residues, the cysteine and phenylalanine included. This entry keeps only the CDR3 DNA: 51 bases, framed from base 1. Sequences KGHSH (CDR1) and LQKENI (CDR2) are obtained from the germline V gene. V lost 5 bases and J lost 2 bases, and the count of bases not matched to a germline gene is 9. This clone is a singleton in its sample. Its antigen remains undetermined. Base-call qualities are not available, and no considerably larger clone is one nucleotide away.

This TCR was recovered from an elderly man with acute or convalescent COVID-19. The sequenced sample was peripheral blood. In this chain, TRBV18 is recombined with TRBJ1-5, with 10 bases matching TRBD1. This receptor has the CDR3 CASSTSRQGAGNQPQHF. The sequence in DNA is TGTGCCAGCTCAACTTCGAGACAGGGGGCCGGCAATCAGCCCCAGCATTTT. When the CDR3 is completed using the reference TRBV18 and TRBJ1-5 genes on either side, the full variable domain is NAGVMQNPRHLVRRRGQEARLRCSPMKGHSHVYWYRQLPEEGLKFMVYLQKENIIDESGMPKERFSAEFPKEGPSILRIQQVVRGDSAAYFCASSTSRQGAGNQPQHFGDGTRLSIL.